This TCR beta chain appears in the sequencing data of a study of blood T cell repertoires in COVID-19. The wider study: Spain, Italy and the United States supplied samples that represented acute and convalescent COVID-19.

Trimming shortened V by 1 base and J by 14 bases, and 18 bases separated the two germline ends. Germline-derived CDR1 and CDR2 are LGHDT and YNNKEL (reference sequence). The CDR3 is made up of 15 amino acids. Grouping used clinical history reported by participants in a survey and questionnaire. Cohort 3 donors were reported recovered after two negative PCRs, clearance, or symptom resolution. Original processing methods: Scientists estimated how many nucleated cells there were by amplifying reference gene primers. Some clones are missing from TCRdb's copy, which holds only in-frame ones; the method was immunoSEQ multiplex PCR. V and J calls and clone size come straight from that table; D and trimming were deduced from the DNA. This table has over 150,000 clones, 84% appearing once.

Sequencing used PBMCs or T cells enriched from blood (not recorded which). The clonotype originates from a man aged 35-49 years who had recovered from COVID-19. The rearrangement joins TRBV3-1 (or the pseudogene TRBV3-2) to TRBJ1-6; D might be TRBD1 (5 bases). CDR3 in DNA: TGTGCCAGCAGCCAAGTTGCGGGGGGAGGTCTCACCCTCCACTTT. This codes for CASSQVAGGGLTLHF.